The source of this T cell receptor (beta chain) is a study of shared clonotypes between healthy human individuals. Germline V gene lookup returns CDR1 MDHEN and CDR2 SYDVKM. CDR3 length equals 12 residues. V lost 5 bases and J lost 3, with 7 bases in between. The assay was immunoSEQ multiplex PCR, and TCRdb's table has in-frame clones only and misses some. The data hold some 900,000 clones, with roughly 72% observed a single time. The study's findings and limits: It was anticipated that sequencing depth would influence how many clonotypes donors shared.

As concerns this clone: Its antigen is still unknown.

Specimen: memory CD4+ T cells sorted from blood. Subset here: CD45RA-negative fraction. The V gene is TRBV28, the J gene TRBJ1-2; D is unclear. The receptor's source is a young man in good health. CDR3 loop: CASSPRDYGYTF. As DNA, the CDR3 is TGTGCCAGCAGTCCAAGGGACTATGGCTACACCTTC.